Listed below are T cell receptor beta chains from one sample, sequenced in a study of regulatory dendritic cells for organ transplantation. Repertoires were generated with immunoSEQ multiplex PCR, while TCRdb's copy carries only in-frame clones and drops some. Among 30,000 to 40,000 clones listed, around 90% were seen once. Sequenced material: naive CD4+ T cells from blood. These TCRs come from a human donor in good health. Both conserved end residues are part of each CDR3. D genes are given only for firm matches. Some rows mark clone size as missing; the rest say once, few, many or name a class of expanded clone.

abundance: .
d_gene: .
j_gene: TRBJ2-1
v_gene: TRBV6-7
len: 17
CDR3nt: TGTGCCAGCAGTTACTCGATGGCCAGACCTCTGTACAATGAGCAGTTCTTC
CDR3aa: CASSYSMARPLYNEQFF

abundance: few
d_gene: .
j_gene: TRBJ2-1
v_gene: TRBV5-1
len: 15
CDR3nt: TGCGCCAGCAGCTTAGGGGACGGGACGCACAATGAGCAGTTCTTC
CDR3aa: CASSLGDGTHNEQFF

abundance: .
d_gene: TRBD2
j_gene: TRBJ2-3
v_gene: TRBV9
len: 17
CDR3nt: TGTGCCAGCAGCGCAACCGGGACTAGGGTTTACACAGATACGCAGTATTTT
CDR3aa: CASSATGTRVYTDTQYF

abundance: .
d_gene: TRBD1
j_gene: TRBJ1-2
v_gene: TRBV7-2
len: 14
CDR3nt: TGTGCCAGCAGCCCCCACGGGACAGCCTATGGCTACACCTTC
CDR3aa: CASSPHGTAYGYTF

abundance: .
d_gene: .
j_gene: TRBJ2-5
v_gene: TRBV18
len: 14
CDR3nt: TGTGCCAGCTCGGAGGCAGACTCCCTGGGGACCCAGTACTTC
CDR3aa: CASSEADSLGTQYF

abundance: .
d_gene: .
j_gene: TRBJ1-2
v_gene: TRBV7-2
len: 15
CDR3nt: TGTGCCAGCAGCTTCCGTGACCCCAGAGTCTATGGCTACACCTTC
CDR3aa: CASSFRDPRVYGYTF

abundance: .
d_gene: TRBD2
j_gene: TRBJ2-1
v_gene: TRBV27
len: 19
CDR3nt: TGTGCCAGCAGTTTGAATGATTGGACTAGCGGGAGTCGCTACAATGAGCAGTTCTTC
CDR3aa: CASSLNDWTSGSRYNEQFF

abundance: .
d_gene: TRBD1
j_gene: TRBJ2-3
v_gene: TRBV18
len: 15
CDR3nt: TGTGCCAGCTCACCGGCAGGGGGCCTGGGAGATACGCAGTATTTT
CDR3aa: CASSPAGGLGDTQYF

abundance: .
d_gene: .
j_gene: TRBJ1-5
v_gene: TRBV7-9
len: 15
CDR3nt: TGTGCCAGCAGCTACGGACGGAATAGCAATCAGCCCCAGCATTTT
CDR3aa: CASSYGRNSNQPQHF

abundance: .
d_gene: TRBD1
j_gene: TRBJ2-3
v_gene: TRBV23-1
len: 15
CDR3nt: TGCGCCAGCAGCCCTACAGGGGGAGGCACAGATACGCAGTATTTT
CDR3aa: CASSPTGGGTDTQYF

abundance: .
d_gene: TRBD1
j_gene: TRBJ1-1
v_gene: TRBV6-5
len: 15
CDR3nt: TGTGCCAGCAGTTGGGGAATTACAGGGGAAACTGAAGCTTTCTTT
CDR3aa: CASSWGITGETEAFF

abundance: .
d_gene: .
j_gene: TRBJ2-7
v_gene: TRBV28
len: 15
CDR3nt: TGTGCCAGCAGTTTGTTCAGCGGAAGCCAATACGAGCAGTACTTC
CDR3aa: CASSLFSGSQYEQYF

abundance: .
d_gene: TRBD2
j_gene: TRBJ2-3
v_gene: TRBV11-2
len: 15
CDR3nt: TGTGCCAGCAGCTCAAGCGGGGGTGGCACAGATACGCAGTATTTT
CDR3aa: CASSSSGGGTDTQYF

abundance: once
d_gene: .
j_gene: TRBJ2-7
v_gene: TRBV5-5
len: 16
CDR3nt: TGTGCCAGCAGCTTTGTCCCTGGGTTGGAAGCCTACGAGCAGTACTTC
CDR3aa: CASSFVPGLEAYEQYF

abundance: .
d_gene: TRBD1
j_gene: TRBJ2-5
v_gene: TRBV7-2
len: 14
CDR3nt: TGTGCCAGCAGCTTAGCCGGGACAGGAGAGACCCAGTACTTC
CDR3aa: CASSLAGTGETQYF

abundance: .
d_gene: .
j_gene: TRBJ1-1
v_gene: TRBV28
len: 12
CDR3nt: TGTGCCAGCGTGGTGGGGTACACTGAAGCTTTCTTT
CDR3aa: CASVVGYTEAFF

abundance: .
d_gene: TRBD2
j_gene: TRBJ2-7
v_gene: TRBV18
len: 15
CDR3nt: TGTGCCAGCTCACCACCGAGCGGGAGCTCCTACGAGCAGTACTTC
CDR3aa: CASSPPSGSSYEQYF

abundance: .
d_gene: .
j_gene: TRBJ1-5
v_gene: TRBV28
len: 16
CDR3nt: TGTGCCAGCCAAAGGAAGTATGCGGGGTTTGGGCAGCCCCAGCATTTT
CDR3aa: CASQRKYAGFGQPQHF

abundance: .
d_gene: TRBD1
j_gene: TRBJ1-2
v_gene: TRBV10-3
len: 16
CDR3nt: TGTGCCATCAGTCCGGGACAGGGTCTTCGGGACTATGGCTACACCTTC
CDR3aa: CAISPGQGLRDYGYTF

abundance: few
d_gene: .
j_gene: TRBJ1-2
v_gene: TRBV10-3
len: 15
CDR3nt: TGTGCCATCAGTGGGGCAGGGGCGCAAATCTATGGCTACACCTTC
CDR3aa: CAISGAGAQIYGYTF

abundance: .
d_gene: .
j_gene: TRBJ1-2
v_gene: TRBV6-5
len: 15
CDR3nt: TGTGCCAGCAGTTACGGACAACCGCTCAACTATGGCTACACCTTC
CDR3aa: CASSYGQPLNYGYTF

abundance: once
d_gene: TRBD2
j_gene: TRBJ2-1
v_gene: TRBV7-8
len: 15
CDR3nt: TGTGCCAGCAGCACCCGGACTAGCGGGTACAATGAGCAGTTCTTC
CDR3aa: CASSTRTSGYNEQFF

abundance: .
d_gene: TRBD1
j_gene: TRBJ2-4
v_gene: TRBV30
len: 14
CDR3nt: TGTGCCTGGAGCGAACGTGACAGGGAAAACATTCAGTACTTC
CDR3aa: CAWSERDRENIQYF

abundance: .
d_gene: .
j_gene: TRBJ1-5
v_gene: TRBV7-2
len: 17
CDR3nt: TGTGCCAGCAGCTCACGCGGGACACGTACCCGCAATCAGCCCCAGCATTTT
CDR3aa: CASSSRGTRTRNQPQHF

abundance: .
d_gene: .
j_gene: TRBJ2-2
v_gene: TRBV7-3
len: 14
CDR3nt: TGTGCCAGCAGCGCCTATTTGCGTTCCGGGGAGCTGTTTTTT
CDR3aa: CASSAYLRSGELFF

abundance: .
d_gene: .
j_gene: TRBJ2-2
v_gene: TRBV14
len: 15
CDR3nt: TGTGCCAGCAGCCAAGTAATTCCGGGGTCCGGGGAGCTGTTTTTT
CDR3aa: CASSQVIPGSGELFF

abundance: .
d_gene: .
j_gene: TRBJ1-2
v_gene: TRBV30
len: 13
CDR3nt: TGTGCCTGGAGTGTTCCAGAAAACTATGGCTACACCTTC
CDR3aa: CAWSVPENYGYTF

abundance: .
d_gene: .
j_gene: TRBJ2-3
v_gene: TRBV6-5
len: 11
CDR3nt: TGTGCCAGCAGCAAAACAAATACGCAGTATTTT
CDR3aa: CASSKTNTQYF

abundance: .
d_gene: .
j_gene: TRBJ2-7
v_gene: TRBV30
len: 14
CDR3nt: TGTGCCTGGAGTGGGGGGGGCCCCTCCTACGAGCAGTACTTC
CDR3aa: CAWSGGGPSYEQYF

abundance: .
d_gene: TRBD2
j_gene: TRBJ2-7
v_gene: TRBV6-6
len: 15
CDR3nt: TGTGCCAGCAGTTACCAGCGGGGGGGGGCAGGAGAGCAGTACTTC
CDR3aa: CASSYQRGGAGEQYF

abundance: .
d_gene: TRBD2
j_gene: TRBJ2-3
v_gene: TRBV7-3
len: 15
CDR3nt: TGTGCCAGCAGCCGTTCGGGGGGGCCCGCAGATACGCAGTATTTT
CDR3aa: CASSRSGGPADTQYF

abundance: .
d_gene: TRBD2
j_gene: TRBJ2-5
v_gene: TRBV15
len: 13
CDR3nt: TGTGCCACCGGGACTAGCGGGAACGGGACCCAGTACTTC
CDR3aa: CATGTSGNGTQYF